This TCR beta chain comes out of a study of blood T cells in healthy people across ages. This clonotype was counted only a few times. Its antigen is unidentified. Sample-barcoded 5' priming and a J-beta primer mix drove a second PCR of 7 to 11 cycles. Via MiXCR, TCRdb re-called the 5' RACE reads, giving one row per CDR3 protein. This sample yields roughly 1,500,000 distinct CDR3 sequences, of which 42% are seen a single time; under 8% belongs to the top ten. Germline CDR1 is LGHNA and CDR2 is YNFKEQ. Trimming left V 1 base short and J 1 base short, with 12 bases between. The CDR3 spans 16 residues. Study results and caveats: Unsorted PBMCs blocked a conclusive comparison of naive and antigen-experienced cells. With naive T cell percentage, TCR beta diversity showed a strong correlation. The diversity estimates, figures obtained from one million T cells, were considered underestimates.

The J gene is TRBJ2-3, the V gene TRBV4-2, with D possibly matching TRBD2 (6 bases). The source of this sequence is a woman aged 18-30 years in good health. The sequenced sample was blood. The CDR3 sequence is CASSQGSGGGTDTQYF. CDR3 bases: TGTGCCAGCAGCCAAGGGAGCGGAGGGGGCACAGATACGCAGTATTTT.